The rows below give T cell receptor beta chains drawn from one sample of a study of T-cell reconstitution after alpha-beta-depleted transplantation in children. MiXCR, run by TCRdb on the PCR reads, gives a single entry per CDR3 protein. The sample lists more than 45,000 distinct CDR3 sequences, roughly half seen once, with approximately 38% in the top ten. Sequences were derived from peripheral blood, sampled before TCRalphabeta/CD19-depleted stem cell transplant. Receptors were obtained from a boy younger than two with SCID, due to receive a stem cell transplant. The CDR3 runs from the conserved cysteine through the conserved F or W. The D gene is left open where the match is weak. Some rows have no size entry. The others give once, few or many, or a class for an expanded clone.

j_call v_call clone_size d_call cdr3_nt cdr3_aa
TRBJ2-3 TRBV7-2 - - TGTGCCAGCAGCTTAGTGGCTAGCGGCACAGATACGCAGTATTTT CASSLVASGTDTQYF
TRBJ2-7 TRBV6-1 - - TGTGCCAGCAGTGGGGGGGTCGAAATCTACGAGCAGTACTTC CASSGGVEIYEQYF
TRBJ2-3 TRBV11-3 - - TGTGCCAGCAGCTTACGTGGGGGCGCAGATACGCAGTATTTT CASSLRGGADTQYF
TRBJ2-1 TRBV6-1 few TRBD1 TGTGCCAGCAGTCGGCGAGGGGGCCTGAGCTACAATGAGCAGTTCTTC CASSRRGGLSYNEQFF
TRBJ2-7 TRBV20-1 few TRBD1 TGCAGTGCTAGAGAGGCCGGGACAGGGTTCTACGAGCAGTACTTC CSAREAGTGFYEQYF
TRBJ2-7 TRBV5-1 many - TGCGCCAGCAGCTTGGAGCGCCGGCTACGAACCTACGAGCAGTACTTC CASSLERRLRTYEQYF
TRBJ2-6 TRBV7-2 few - TGTGCCAGCAGCCAACAGGGAGCCAACGTCCTGACTTTC CASSQQGANVLTF
TRBJ2-5 TRBV5-1 - - TGCGCCAGCAGCCCGACAGCGGAGGGGCCACAGGAGACCCAGTACTTC CASSPTAEGPQETQYF
TRBJ2-3 TRBV11-2 many - TGTGCCAGCAGCTTAGAGGCAGGGGTCACAGATACGCAGTATTTT CASSLEAGVTDTQYF
TRBJ1-2 TRBV28 - - TGTGCCAGCAGTCTCCCGGTGGGGATCTATGGCTACACCTTC CASSLPVGIYGYTF
TRBJ2-2 TRBV6-1 few - TGTGCCAGCCCCGGGCAGGGGGAGGCCGGGGAGCTGTTTTTT CASPGQGEAGELFF
TRBJ2-1 TRBV7-9 - TRBD1 TGTGCCAGCAGCGTTGGCCGGACAGGGAACTACAATGAGCAGTTCTTC CASSVGRTGNYNEQFF
TRBJ2-7 TRBV6-1 - TRBD1 TGTGCCAGCACGCCCCTCTCCGGACAGGGAATCCACGAGCAGTACTTC CASTPLSGQGIHEQYF
TRBJ2-7 TRBV9 few TRBD1 TGTGCCAGCAGCGGGAGACAGGGTTCCTACGAGCAGTACTTC CASSGRQGSYEQYF
TRBJ2-1 TRBV29-1 - - TGCAGCGTAGGACCGGGCTTTGAGCAGTTCTTC CSVGPGFEQFF
TRBJ2-7 TRBV24-1 once TRBD1 TGTGCCACCAGTGATTTGCGGCAGGGGGTATGGGAGCAGTACTTC CATSDLRQGVWEQYF
TRBJ2-7 TRBV20-1 - TRBD1 TGCAGTGCTAGAGATTCCGGGACAGGGACCTACGAGCAGTACTTC CSARDSGTGTYEQYF
TRBJ2-3 TRBV11-2 - - TGTGCCAGCAGCTTAGAGACTCTAGCCCACACAGATACGCAGTATTTT CASSLETLAHTDTQYF
TRBJ2-1 TRBV12-3/TRBV12-4 - - TGTGCCAGCAGTTTTCAAGGGGGGACCCCCGACATTGAGCAGTTCTTC CASSFQGGTPDIEQFF
TRBJ2-7 TRBV5-1 - - TGCGCCAGCAGCATCGACAGCCTCTACGAGCAGTACTTC CASSIDSLYEQYF
TRBJ2-1 TRBV7-9 few - TGTGCCAGCAGCGGAGGATGGGTCAATGAGCAGTTCTTC CASSGGWVNEQFF
TRBJ2-2 TRBV4-3 - - TGCGCCAGCAGCCAAGGGGAGGGGGGGGTCGGGGAGCTGTTTTTT CASSQGEGGVGELFF
TRBJ1-3 TRBV6-5 - TRBD1 TGTGCCAGCAGTTACTTCGTCGGACAGGGGATTGGAAACACCATATATTTT CASSYFVGQGIGNTIYF
TRBJ2-7 TRBV6-6 - - TGTGCCAGCAATACAGGGCGGGACGAGCAGTACTTC CASNTGRDEQYF
TRBJ2-7 TRBV5-1 - - TGCGCCAGCAGCTTGGGGGCAGGGTACGACGAGCAGTACTTC CASSLGAGYDEQYF
TRBJ2-5 TRBV5-1 - - TGCGCCAGCAGCTTGGCCTCGGGGATTGAGGAGACCCAGTACTTC CASSLASGIEETQYF
TRBJ1-1 TRBV5-1 few - TGCGCCAGCAGCCAGACCGGGACTTTCGGACGGGAAGCTTTCTTT CASSQTGTFGREAFF
TRBJ2-3 TRBV9 medium-sized - TGTGCCAGCAGCGTAGGGGGGGCAGGGGGAGATACGCAGTATTTT CASSVGGAGGDTQYF
TRBJ1-1 TRBV4-2 - - TGTGCCAGCAGCCCCGAGAACACTGAAGCTTTCTTT CASSPENTEAFF
TRBJ2-1 TRBV6-2/TRBV6-3 - - TGTGCCAGCAGTTACCGACTGCCGGCGCTGATAGCGGAGCAGTTCTTC CASSYRLPALIAEQFF
TRBJ2-1 TRBV28 - TRBD1 TGTGCCAGCAGTCCCCAGACAGGGCGAAGCTCCTACAATGAGCAGTTCTTC CASSPQTGRSSYNEQFF
TRBJ2-3 TRBV4-1 - TRBD1 TGCGCCAGCAGCCGGACAGGGCACACAGATACGCAGTATTTT CASSRTGHTDTQYF
TRBJ2-1 TRBV7-3 - - TGTGCCAGCAGCCCAGTTGGCCCAAGCTCCTACAATGAGCAGTTCTTC CASSPVGPSSYNEQFF
TRBJ2-3 TRBV13 - TRBD1 TGTGCCAGCAGCCTCGACAGGGGGAGGGATACGCAGTATTTT CASSLDRGRDTQYF
TRBJ1-1 TRBV29-1 few TRBD1 TGCAGCGTCCTCGGGACAGGGGGCACTGAAGCTTTCTTT CSVLGTGGTEAFF
TRBJ1-5 TRBV12-3/TRBV12-4 - - TGTGCCAGCAGTCCAGCGGGATCCAGTCAGCCCCAGCATTTT CASSPAGSSQPQHF
TRBJ1-5 TRBV5-1 once TRBD1 TGCGCCAGCAGCCCCGGGACAGGGCCTCAGCCCCAGCATTTT CASSPGTGPQPQHF
TRBJ1-5 TRBV29-1 - TRBD1 TGCAGCGTCGAGATTCCAGGGGGCGGCAATCAGCCCCAGCATTTT CSVEIPGGGNQPQHF
TRBJ1-1 TRBV6-5 - TRBD1 TGTGCCAGCAGTTCCTCTGCCGGGACAGGGGCCGCTGAAGCTTTCTTT CASSSSAGTGAAEAFF
TRBJ1-5 TRBV6-1 - - TGTGCCAGCAGTGGTTCAACTGGGCATAATCAGCCCCAGCATTTT CASSGSTGHNQPQHF
TRBJ2-3 TRBV7-2 - TRBD2 TGTGCCAGCAGCTCTAAACTAGCGGGGGGGTTTACAGATACGCAGTATTTT CASSSKLAGGFTDTQYF
TRBJ2-7 TRBV28 - TRBD1 TGTGCCAGCAGTTTATCTCCAAAAATATACCGGACAGGGTACGCGCAGTACTTC CASSLSPKIYRTGYAQYF
TRBJ2-7 TRBV7-2 - - TGTGCCAGCAGCTTCCGGACAGACTACTCCTACGAGCAGTACTTC CASSFRTDYSYEQYF
TRBJ2-1 TRBV14 - TRBD1 TGTGCCAGCAGCCCCTTAGGGACAGGCTTCGGTGATGAGCAGTTCTTC CASSPLGTGFGDEQFF
TRBJ1-5 TRBV7-9 few - TGTGCCAGCCGTTTCACAGGGCGGTTTGGAAACAATCAGCCCCAGCATTTT CASRFTGRFGNNQPQHF
TRBJ2-7 TRBV5-1 few - TGCGCCAGCAGCGGGCGGGGCCTGGGGGGCAGCTCCTACGAGCAGTACTTC CASSGRGLGGSSYEQYF
TRBJ2-1 TRBV6-4 many TRBD2 TGTGCCAGCAGCAACCTAGCGGGGGGGGATAATGAGCAGTTCTTC CASSNLAGGDNEQFF